This is a list of T cell receptor beta chains from one sample in a study of blood T cell repertoires in COVID-19. TCRdb's table, derived via immunoSEQ multiplex PCR, lists solely in-frame clones and lacks some. Of about 210,000 clones in the sample, about 80% were seen once. What was sequenced was peripheral blood. These receptors all come from a woman in her thirties or forties with active or convalescent COVID-19. CDR3s include the opening cysteine and the closing phenylalanine or tryptophan. Each record gives: clone size, CDR3 length, D gene, J gene, V gene, CDR3 protein, CDR3 DNA. A D gene is named only where the DNA matches it firmly. Clone size is stated in some rows and not others, as once, few, many or a class when expanded.

size: NA
length: 12
D: TRBD1
J: TRBJ2-7
V: TRBV30
CDR3: CAWSGTGDEQYF
DNA: TGTGCCTGGAGTGGGACAGGGGATGAGCAGTACTTC

size: NA
length: 14
D: TRBD1
J: TRBJ2-1
V: TRBV27
CDR3: CASTRQGRVNEQFF
DNA: TGTGCCAGCACCCGACAGGGACGGGTCAATGAGCAGTTCTTC

size: NA
length: 14
D: NA
J: TRBJ1-2
V: TRBV6-1
CDR3: CASSEYGQGYGYTF
DNA: TGTGCCAGCAGTGAATACGGGCAGGGGTATGGCTACACCTTC

size: NA
length: 20
D: TRBD1
J: TRBJ2-6
V: TRBV4-3
CDR3: CASSRNKPGQGFSGANVLTF
DNA: TGCGCCAGCAGCCGGAATAAGCCGGGACAGGGTTTCTCTGGGGCCAACGTCCTGACTTTC

size: NA
length: 16
D: TRBD2
J: TRBJ2-7
V: TRBV7-2
CDR3: CASSPGTSGPSYEQYF
DNA: TGTGCCAGCAGCCCGGGGACTAGCGGGCCCTCCTACGAGCAGTACTTC

size: NA
length: 17
D: NA
J: TRBJ2-6
V: TRBV19
CDR3: CASSISGPISGANVLTF
DNA: TGTGCCAGTAGTATATCAGGGCCAATCTCTGGGGCCAACGTCCTGACTTTC

size: once
length: 16
D: TRBD2
J: TRBJ2-3
V: TRBV7-9
CDR3: CASSLRGGSITDTQYF
DNA: TGTGCCAGCAGCTTAAGGGGCGGGAGTATCACAGATACGCAGTATTTT

size: NA
length: 13
D: NA
J: TRBJ1-1
V: TRBV11-2
CDR3: CASSLATGSEAFF
DNA: TGTGCCAGCAGCTTGGCAACAGGGTCTGAAGCTTTCTTT

size: many
length: 16
D: TRBD2
J: TRBJ2-2
V: TRBV7-2
CDR3: CASSFYLAGGTGELFF
DNA: TGTGCCAGCAGCTTTTACCTAGCGGGGGGCACCGGGGAGCTGTTTTTT

size: NA
length: 13
D: TRBD2
J: TRBJ2-1
V: TRBV19
CDR3: CASTGLAGDEQFF
DNA: TGTGCCAGTACCGGACTAGCGGGAGATGAGCAGTTCTTC

size: few
length: 15
D: NA
J: TRBJ1-2
V: TRBV9
CDR3: CASSVETGFNYGYTF
DNA: TGTGCCAGCAGCGTAGAGACAGGATTTAACTATGGCTACACCTTC

size: NA
length: 15
D: TRBD1
J: TRBJ1-6
V: TRBV4-3
CDR3: CASSRTGTGNSPLHF
DNA: TGCGCCAGCAGCCGAACCGGGACAGGGAATTCACCCCTCCACTTT

size: NA
length: 12
D: NA
J: TRBJ2-2
V: TRBV24-1
CDR3: CATSHSTGELFF
DNA: TGTGCCACCAGTCACAGCACCGGGGAGCTGTTTTTT

size: once
length: 14
D: TRBD1
J: TRBJ1-1
V: TRBV11-3
CDR3: CASSAGTGLTEAFF
DNA: TGTGCCAGCAGCGCCGGGACAGGGCTCACTGAAGCTTTCTTT

size: NA
length: 15
D: TRBD1
J: TRBJ2-2
V: TRBV27
CDR3: CASRRTGMNTGELFF
DNA: TGTGCCAGCAGGAGGACAGGGATGAACACCGGGGAGCTGTTTTTT

size: NA
length: 16
D: TRBD1
J: TRBJ2-1
V: TRBV10-2
CDR3: CASSDRGQGARYEQFF
DNA: TGCGCCAGCAGTGACCGGGGACAGGGGGCGCGGTATGAGCAGTTCTTC

size: NA
length: 15
D: TRBD1
J: TRBJ1-2
V: TRBV30
CDR3: CAWSRDRGRYGGYTF
DNA: TGTGCCTGGTCCCGGGACAGGGGGCGTTACGGTGGCTACACCTTC

size: NA
length: 14
D: NA
J: TRBJ2-2
V: TRBV24-1
CDR3: CATSLQGNTGELFF
DNA: TGTGCCACCAGCCTACAGGGGAACACCGGGGAGCTGTTTTTT

size: NA
length: 15
D: TRBD1
J: TRBJ1-2
V: TRBV19
CDR3: CASSIRGQGYYGYTF
DNA: TGTGCCAGTAGTATCAGGGGACAGGGGTACTATGGCTACACCTTC

size: NA
length: 17
D: NA
J: TRBJ2-2
V: TRBV24-1
CDR3: CATSDLQRGRGTGELFF
DNA: TGTGCCACCAGTGATTTGCAGAGGGGGCGGGGCACCGGGGAGCTGTTTTTT

size: NA
length: 13
D: NA
J: TRBJ2-1
V: TRBV28
CDR3: CASRGSDYNEQFF
DNA: TGTGCCAGCAGGGGGAGTGACTACAATGAGCAGTTCTTC

size: NA
length: 17
D: NA
J: TRBJ2-5
V: TRBV7-9
CDR3: CASKLKGDSGAGETQYF
DNA: TGTGCCAGCAAGTTAAAAGGAGATTCAGGGGCTGGGGAGACCCAGTACTTC

size: many
length: 15
D: NA
J: TRBJ2-2
V: TRBV7-9
CDR3: CASSLVGRVTGELFF
DNA: TGTGCCAGCAGCTTAGTCGGCAGGGTCACCGGGGAGCTGTTTTTT

size: few
length: 16
D: TRBD2
J: TRBJ2-7
V: TRBV6-6
CDR3: CASSQPPSGGPYEQYF
DNA: TGTGCCAGCAGTCAACCCCCCAGCGGGGGGCCCTACGAGCAGTACTTC

size: NA
length: 15
D: NA
J: TRBJ1-5
V: TRBV6-5
CDR3: CASSYSRAGVQPQHF
DNA: TGTGCCAGCAGTTACTCGAGGGCGGGGGTTCAGCCCCAGCATTTT